This T cell receptor beta chain was sequenced in a study of blood T cells in healthy people across ages. To note about this clonotype: Its antigen is unidentified.

The CDR3 is 13 residues long. V shed 5 bases and J shed 6 bases, with 13 bases lying between them. The V gene's germline CDR1 is MNHEY and CDR2 SVGAGI. Primers used in a second PCR of about 7 to 12 cycles were a sample-barcoded 5' primer and a J-beta primer mix. TCRdb redid the calling of the 5' RACE reads with MiXCR, one entry per CDR3 protein. This sample carries approximately 880,000 distinct CDR3 sequences, under 50% of them seen once, and the ten largest clones take about an eighth. Study-wide results and caveats: In long-lived donors, naive CD4+ cell counts and diversity exceeded those of aged donors. CMV infection status of these donors was not known.

Sequenced material: blood. The chain joins TRBV6-5 to TRBJ1-2; D might be TRBD1 (5 bases). This TCR was recovered from a man younger than 45 in good health. The DNA for the CDR3 is TGTGCCAGCAGTGACCGACAGAACGATGGCTACACCTTC. It specifies CASSDRQNDGYTF.